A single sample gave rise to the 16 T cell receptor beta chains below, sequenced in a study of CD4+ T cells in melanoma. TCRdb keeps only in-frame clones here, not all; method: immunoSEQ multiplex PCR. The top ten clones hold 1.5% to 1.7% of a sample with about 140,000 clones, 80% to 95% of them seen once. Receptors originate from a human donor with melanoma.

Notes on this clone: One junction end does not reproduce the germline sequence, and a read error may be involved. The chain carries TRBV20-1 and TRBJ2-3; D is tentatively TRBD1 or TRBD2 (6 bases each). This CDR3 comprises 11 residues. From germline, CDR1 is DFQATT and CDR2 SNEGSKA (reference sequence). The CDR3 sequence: CSARKGRTEHF. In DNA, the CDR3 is TGCAGTGCTAGAAAGGGGAGGACAGAGCATTTT.

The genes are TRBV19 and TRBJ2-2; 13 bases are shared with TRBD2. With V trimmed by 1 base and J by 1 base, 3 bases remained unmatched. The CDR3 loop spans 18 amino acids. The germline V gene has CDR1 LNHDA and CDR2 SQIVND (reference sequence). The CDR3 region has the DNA TGTGCCAGTAGTATAGGACTAGCGGGGGGATTGAACACCGGGGAGCTGTTTTTT. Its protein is CASSIGLAGGLNTGELFF.

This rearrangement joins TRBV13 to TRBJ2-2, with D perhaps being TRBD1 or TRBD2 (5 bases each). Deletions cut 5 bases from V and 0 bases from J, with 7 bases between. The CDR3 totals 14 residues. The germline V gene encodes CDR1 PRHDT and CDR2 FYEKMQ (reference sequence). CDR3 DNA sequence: TGTGCCAGCAGCCGGGGCGCGAACACCGGGGAGCTGTTTTTT. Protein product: CASSRGANTGELFF.

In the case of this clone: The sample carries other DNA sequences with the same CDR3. In DNA, the CDR3 is TGTGCCAGCAGCCTGAACTCAAACTATGGCTACACCTTC. The encoded protein is CASSLNSNYGYTF. The V gene is TRBV7-3, the J gene TRBJ1-2; no reliable D call. The CDR3 is 13 amino acids. Trimming pared 5 bases from V and 2 bases from J, leaving 9 bases between. The germline V gene encodes CDR1 SGHTA and CDR2 FQGTGA.

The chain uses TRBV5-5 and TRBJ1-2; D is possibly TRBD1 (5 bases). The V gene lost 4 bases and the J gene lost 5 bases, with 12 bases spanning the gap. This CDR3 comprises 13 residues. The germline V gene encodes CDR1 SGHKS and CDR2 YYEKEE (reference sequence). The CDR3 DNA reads TGTGCCAGCAGCGAGAGAGGGGCGTATGGCTACACCTTC. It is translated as CASSERGAYGYTF.

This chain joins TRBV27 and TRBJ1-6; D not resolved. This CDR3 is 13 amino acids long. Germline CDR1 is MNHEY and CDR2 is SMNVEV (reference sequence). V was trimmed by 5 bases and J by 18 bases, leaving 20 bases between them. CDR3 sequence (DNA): TGTGCCAGCAGTATGGACCCGATCGGTCAGCCCCACTTT. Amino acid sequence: CASSMDPIGQPHF.

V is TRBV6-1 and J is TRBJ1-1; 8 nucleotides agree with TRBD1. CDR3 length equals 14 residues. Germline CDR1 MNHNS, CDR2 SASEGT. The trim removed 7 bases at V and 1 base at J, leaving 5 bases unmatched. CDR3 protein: CASKPGQGNTEAFF. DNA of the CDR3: TGTGCCAGCAAGCCCGGACAGGGGAACACTGAAGCTTTCTTT.

The CDR3 coding sequence is TGCGCCAGCAGCCAAGAAAGGGCACCGACAAATTCACCCCTCCACTTT. Its translation: CASSQERAPTNSPLHF. V usage is TRBV4-1 and J usage is TRBJ1-6; D not resolved. Per germline, CDR1 MGHRA and CDR2 YSYEKL. Trimming took off 0 bases at V and 7 bases at J, with 13 bases between the two ends. CDR3 length: 16 amino acids.

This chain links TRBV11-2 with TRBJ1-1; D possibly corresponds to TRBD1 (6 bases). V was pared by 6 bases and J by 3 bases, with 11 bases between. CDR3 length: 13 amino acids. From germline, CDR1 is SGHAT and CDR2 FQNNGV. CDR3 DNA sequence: TGTGCCAGCAGGGCACAGGGCTACACTGAAGCTTTCTTT. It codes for CASRAQGYTEAFF.

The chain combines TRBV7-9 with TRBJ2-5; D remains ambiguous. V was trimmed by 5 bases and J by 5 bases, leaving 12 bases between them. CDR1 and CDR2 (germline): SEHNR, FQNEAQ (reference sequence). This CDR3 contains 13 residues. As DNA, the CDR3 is TGTGCCAGCAGCGTTAGTCTTGGGGAGACCCAGTACTTC. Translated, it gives CASSVSLGETQYF.

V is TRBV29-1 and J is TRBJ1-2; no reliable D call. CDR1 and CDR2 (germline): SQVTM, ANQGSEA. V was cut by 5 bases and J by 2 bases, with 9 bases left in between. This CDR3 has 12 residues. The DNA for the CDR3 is TGCAGCGTTCCAACACCCAACTATGGCTACACCTTC. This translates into CSVPTPNYGYTF. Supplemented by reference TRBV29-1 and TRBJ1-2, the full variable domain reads SAVISQKPSRDICQRGTSLTIQCQVDSQVTMMFWYRQQPGQSLTLIATANQGSEATYESGFVIDKFPISRPNLTFSTLTVSNMSPEDSSIYLCSVPTPNYGYTFGSGTRLTVV.

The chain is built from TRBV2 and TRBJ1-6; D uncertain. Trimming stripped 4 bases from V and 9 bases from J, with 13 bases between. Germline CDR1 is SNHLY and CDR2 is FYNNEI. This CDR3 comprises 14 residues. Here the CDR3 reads CASSVGVVASPLHF. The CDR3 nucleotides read TGTGCCAGCAGTGTCGGGGTGGTGGCTTCACCCCTCCACTTT. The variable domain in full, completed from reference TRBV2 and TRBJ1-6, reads EPEVTQTPSHQVTQMGQEVILRCVPISNHLYFYWYRQILGQKVEFLVSFYNNEISEKSEIFDDQFSVERPDGSNFTLKIRSTKLEDSAMYFCASSVGVVASPLHFGNGTRLTVT.

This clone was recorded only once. The CDR3 nucleotides are TGTGCCAGCAGCCCCGTAGGACACCGGAACACTGAAGCTTTCTTT. This gives the protein CASSPVGHRNTEAFF. This rearrangement joins TRBV14 to TRBJ1-1, with a weak D call TRBD1 (5 bases). Germline loops: CDR1 SGHDN, CDR2 FVKESK. V was cut by 4 bases and J by 1 base, with 13 bases left in between. The CDR3 is made up of 15 amino acids.

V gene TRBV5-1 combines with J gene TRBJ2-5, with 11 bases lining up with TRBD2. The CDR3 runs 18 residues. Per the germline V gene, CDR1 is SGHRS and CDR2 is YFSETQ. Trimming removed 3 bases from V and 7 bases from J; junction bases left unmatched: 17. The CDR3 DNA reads TGCGCCAGCAGCTGGCCCGAGGGGCTAGCGGGGGGCAGGGGGACCCAGTACTTC. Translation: CASSWPEGLAGGRGTQYF. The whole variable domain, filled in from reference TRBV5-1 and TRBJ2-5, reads KAGVTQTPRYLIKTRGQQVTLSCSPISGHRSVSWYQQTPGQGLQFLFEYFSETQRNKGNFPGRFSGRQFSNSRSEMNVSTLELGDSALYLCASSWPEGLAGGRGTQYFGPGTRLLVL.

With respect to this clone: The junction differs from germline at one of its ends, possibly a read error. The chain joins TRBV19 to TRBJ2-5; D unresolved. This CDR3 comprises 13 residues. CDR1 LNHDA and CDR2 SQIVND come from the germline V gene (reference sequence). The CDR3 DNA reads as TGTGCCAGTAGTGTAGACGGAGAAGAGACCCAGTACTTC. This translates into CASSVDGEETQYF.

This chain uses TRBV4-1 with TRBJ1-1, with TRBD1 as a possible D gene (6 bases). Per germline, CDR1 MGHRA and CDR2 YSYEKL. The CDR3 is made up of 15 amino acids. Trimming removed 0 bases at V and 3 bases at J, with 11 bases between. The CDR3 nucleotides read TGCGCCAGCAGCCAAGATGCCAGGGGTCACACTGAAGCTTTCTTT. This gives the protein CASSQDARGHTEAFF.